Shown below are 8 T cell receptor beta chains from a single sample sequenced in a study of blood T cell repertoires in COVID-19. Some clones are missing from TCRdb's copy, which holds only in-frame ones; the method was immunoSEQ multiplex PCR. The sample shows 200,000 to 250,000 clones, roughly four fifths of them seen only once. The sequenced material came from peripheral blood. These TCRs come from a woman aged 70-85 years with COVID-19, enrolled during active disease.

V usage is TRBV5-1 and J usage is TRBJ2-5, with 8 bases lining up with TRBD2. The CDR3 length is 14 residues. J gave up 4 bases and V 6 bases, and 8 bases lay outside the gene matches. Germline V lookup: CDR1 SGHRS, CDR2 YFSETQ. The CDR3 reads CASTTGGLGETQYF. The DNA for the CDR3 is TGCGCCAGCACCACCGGGGGACTAGGAGAGACCCAGTACTTC. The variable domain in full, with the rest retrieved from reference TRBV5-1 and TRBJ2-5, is KAGVTQTPRYLIKTRGQQVTLSCSPISGHRSVSWYQQTPGQGLQFLFEYFSETQRNKGNFPGRFSGRQFSNSRSEMNVSTLELGDSALYLCASTTGGLGETQYFGPGTRLLVL.

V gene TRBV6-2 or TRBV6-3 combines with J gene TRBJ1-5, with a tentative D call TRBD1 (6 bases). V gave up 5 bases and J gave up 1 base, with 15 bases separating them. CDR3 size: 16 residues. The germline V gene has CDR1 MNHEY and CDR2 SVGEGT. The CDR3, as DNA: TGTGCCAGCAGTCCGGACAGAACGAAGAGCAATCAGCCCCAGCATTTT. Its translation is CASSPDRTKSNQPQHF.

CDR3 coding DNA: TGTGCCAGCAGCGCCCGAATGGCACTTCAGGGGACCCAAGAGACCCAGTACTTC. Translating it yields CASSARMALQGTQETQYF. This chain connects TRBV9 to TRBJ2-5; a possible D gene is TRBD1 (6 bases). V was pared by 3 bases and J by 1 base, with 22 bases between. The CDR3 extends over 18 amino acids. Germline V gives CDR1 SGDLS, CDR2 YYNGEE.

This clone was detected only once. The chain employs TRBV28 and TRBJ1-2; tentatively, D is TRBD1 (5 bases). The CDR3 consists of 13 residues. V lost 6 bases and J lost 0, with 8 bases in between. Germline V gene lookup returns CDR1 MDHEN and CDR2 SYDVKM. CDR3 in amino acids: CASSRATNYGYTF. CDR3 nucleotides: TGTGCCAGCAGCAGGGCCACTAACTATGGCTACACCTTC.

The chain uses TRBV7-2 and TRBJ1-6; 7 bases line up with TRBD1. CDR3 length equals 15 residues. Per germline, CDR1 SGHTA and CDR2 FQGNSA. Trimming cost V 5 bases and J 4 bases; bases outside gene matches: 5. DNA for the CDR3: TGTGCCAGCAGCAGTGACAGGGTGTATAATTCACCCCTCCACTTT. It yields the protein CASSSDRVYNSPLHF.

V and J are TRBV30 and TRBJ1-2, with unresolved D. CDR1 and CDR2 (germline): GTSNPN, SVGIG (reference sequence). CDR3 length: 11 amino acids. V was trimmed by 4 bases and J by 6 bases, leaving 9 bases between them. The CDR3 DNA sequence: TGTGCCTGGAACCCCCGGGATGGCTACACCTTC. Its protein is CAWNPRDGYTF. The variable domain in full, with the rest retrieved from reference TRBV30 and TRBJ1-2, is SQTIHQWPATLVQPVGSPLSLECTVEGTSNPNLYWYRQAAGRGLQLLFYSVGIGQISSEVPQNLSASRPQDRQFILSSKKLLLSDSGFYLCAWNPRDGYTFGSGTRLTVV.

Written as DNA, the CDR3 is TGTGCCACCAGTGCCAACCCGCGACTAGCCTACACCACGGATACGCAGTATTTT. Its translation is CATSANPRLAYTTDTQYF. The chain employs TRBV24-1 and TRBJ2-3; 7 bases align to TRBD2. In germline, CDR1 is KGHDR, CDR2 SFDVKD. Trimming took 5 bases from V and 6 from J; bases not matched to a gene: 19. The CDR3 has 18 amino acids.

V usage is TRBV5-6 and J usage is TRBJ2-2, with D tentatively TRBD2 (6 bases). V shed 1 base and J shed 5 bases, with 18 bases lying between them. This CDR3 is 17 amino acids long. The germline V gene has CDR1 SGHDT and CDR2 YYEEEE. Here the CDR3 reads CASSLLVTGGRTGELFF. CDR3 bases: TGTGCCAGCAGCTTGCTGGTCACTGGGGGGAGAACCGGGGAGCTGTTTTTT.